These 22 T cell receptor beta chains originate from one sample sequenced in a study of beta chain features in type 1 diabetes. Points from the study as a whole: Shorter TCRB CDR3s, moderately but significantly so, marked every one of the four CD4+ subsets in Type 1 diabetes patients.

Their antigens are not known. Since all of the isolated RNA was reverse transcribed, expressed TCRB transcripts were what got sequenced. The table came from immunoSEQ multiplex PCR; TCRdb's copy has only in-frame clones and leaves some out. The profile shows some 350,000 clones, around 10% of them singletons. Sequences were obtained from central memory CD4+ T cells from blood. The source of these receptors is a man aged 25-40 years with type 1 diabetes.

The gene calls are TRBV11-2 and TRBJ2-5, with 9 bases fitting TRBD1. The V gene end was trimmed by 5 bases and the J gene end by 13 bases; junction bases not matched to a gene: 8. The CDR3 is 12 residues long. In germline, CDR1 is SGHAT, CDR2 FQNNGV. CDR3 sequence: CASSEQPGQGYF. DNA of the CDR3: TGTGCCAGCAGCGAACAACCGGGACAGGGGTACTTC. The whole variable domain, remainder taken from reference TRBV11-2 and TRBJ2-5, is EAGVAQSPRYKIIEKRQSVAFWCNPISGHATLYWYQQILGQGPKLLIQFQNNGVVDDSQLPKDRFSAERLKGVDSTLKIQPAKLEDSAVYLCASSEQPGQGYFGPGTRLLVL.

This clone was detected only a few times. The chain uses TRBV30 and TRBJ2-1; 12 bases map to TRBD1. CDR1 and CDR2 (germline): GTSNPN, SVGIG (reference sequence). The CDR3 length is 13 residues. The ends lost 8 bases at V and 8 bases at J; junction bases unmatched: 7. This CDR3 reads CARRDRGPYEQFF. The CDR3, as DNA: TGTGCCCGCCGGGACAGGGGGCCCTATGAGCAGTTCTTC.

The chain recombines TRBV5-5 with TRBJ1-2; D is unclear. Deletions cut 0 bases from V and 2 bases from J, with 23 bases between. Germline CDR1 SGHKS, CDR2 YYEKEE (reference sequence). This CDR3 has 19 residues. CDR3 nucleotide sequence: TGTGCCAGCAGCTTGGTCCCGGGTAGTGTTCAAAAGGACAACTATGGCTACACCTTC. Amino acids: CASSLVPGSVQKDNYGYTF.

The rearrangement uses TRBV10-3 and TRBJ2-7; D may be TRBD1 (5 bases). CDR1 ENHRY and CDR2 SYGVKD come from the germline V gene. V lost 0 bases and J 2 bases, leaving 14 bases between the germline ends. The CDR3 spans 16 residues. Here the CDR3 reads CAISESGSGITYEQYF. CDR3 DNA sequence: TGTGCCATCAGTGAGTCGGGGTCAGGGATAACCTACGAGCAGTACTTC.

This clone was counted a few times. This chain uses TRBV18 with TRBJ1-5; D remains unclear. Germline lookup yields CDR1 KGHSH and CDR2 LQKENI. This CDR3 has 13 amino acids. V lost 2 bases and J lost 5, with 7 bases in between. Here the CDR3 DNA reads TGTGCCAGCTCACCAGGACGGGATCAGCCCCAGCATTTT. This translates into CASSPGRDQPQHF.

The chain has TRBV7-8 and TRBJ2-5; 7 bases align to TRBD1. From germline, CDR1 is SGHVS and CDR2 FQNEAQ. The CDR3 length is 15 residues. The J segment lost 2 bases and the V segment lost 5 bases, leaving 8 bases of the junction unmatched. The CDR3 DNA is TGTGCCAGCAGCGCATCCCCGGACAGGCAAGAGACCCAGTACTTC. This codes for CASSASPDRQETQYF.

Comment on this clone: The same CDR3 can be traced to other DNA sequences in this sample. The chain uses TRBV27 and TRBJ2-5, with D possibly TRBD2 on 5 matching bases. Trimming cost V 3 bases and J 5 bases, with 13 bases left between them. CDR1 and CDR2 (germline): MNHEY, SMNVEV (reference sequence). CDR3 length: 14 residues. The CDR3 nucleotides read TGTGCCAGCAGTTTCGGGGTAAACGGGGAGACCCAGTACTTC. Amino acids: CASSFGVNGETQYF.

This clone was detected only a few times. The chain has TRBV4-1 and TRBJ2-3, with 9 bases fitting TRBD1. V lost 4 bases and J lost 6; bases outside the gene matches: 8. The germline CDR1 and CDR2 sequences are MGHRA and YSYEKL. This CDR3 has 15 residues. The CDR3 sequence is CASSPTGGGRDTQYF. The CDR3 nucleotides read TGCGCCAGCAGCCCGACAGGGGGGGGTCGGGATACGCAGTATTTT.

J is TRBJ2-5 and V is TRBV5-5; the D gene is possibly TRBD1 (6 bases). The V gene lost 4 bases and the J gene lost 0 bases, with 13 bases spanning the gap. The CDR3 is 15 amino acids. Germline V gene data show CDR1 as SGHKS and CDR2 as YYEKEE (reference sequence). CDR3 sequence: CASSPGTYDQETQYF. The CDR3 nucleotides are TGTGCCAGCAGCCCAGGGACATACGACCAAGAGACCCAGTACTTC.

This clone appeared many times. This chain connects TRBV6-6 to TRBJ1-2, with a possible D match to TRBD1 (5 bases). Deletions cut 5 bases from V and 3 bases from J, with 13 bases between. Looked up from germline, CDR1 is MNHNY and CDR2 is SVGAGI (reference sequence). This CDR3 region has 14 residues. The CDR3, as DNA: TGTGCCAGCAGTGGGATTGGCAGGGACTATGGCTACACCTTC. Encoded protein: CASSGIGRDYGYTF.

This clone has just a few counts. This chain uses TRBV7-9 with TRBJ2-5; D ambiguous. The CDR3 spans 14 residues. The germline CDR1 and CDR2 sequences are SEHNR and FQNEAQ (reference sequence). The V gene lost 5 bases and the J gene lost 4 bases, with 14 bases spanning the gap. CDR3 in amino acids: CASSLTHPRETQYF. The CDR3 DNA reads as TGTGCCAGCAGCCTAACCCACCCTAGAGAGACCCAGTACTTC.

As DNA, the CDR3 is TGTGCCAGCAGTCCTCGGGGACAGGGGGCAACTGAAGCTTTCTTT. Protein: CASSPRGQGATEAFF. The chain couples TRBV28 to TRBJ1-1; 12 nucleotides agree with TRBD1. The germline gives CDR1 MDHEN, CDR2 SYDVKM. The CDR3 length is 15 residues. Unmatched junction bases numbered 6, after V lost 5 bases and J lost 5 bases.

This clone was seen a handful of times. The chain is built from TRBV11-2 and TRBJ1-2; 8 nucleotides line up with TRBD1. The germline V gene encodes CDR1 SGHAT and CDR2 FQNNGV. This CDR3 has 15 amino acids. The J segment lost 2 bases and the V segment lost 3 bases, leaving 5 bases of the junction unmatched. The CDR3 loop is CASSLRTGSNYGYTF. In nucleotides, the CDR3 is TGTGCCAGCAGCTTGAGGACAGGGTCCAACTATGGCTACACCTTC.

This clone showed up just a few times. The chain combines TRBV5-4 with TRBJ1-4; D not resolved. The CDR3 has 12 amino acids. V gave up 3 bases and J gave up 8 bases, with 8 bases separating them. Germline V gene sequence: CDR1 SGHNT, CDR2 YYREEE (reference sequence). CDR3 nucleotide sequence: TGTGCCAGCAGCTATATGGGGGAAAAACTGTTTTTT. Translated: CASSYMGEKLFF.

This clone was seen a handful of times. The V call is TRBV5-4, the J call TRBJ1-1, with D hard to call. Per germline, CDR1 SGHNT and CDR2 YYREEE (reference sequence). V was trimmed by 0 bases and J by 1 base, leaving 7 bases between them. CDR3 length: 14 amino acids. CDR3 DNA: TGTGCCAGCAGCTTGGAGCCCTCGAACACTGAAGCTTTCTTT. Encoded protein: CASSLEPSNTEAFF.

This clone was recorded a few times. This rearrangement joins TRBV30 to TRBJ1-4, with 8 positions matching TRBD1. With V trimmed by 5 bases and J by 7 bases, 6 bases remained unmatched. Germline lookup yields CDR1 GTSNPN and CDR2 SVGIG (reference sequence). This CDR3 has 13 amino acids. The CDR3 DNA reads TGTGCCTGGGGGGACAGGAACACTGAAAAACTGTTTTTT. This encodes CAWGDRNTEKLFF. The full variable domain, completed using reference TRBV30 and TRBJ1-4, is SQTIHQWPATLVQPVGSPLSLECTVEGTSNPNLYWYRQAAGRGLQLLFYSVGIGQISSEVPQNLSASRPQDRQFILSSKKLLLSDSGFYLCAWGDRNTEKLFFGSGTQLSVL.

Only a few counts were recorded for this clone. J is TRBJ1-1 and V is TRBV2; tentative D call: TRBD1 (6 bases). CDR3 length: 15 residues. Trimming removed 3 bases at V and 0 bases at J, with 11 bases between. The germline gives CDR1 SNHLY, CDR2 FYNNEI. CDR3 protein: CASSDIQGLNTEAFF. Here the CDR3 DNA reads TGTGCCAGCAGTGATATACAGGGACTGAACACTGAAGCTTTCTTT.

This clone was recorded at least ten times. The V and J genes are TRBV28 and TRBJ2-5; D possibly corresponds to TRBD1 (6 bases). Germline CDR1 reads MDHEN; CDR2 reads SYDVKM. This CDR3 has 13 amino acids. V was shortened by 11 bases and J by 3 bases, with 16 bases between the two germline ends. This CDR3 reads CAGTSEQEETQYF. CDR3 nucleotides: TGTGCCGGGACATCGGAGCAGGAAGAGACCCAGTACTTC. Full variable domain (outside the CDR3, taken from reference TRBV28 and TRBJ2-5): DVKVTQSSRYLVKRTGEKVFLECVQDMDHENMFWYRQDPGLGLRLIYFSYDVKMKEKGDIPEGYSVSREKKERFSLILESASTNQTSMYLCAGTSEQEETQYFGPGTRLLVL.

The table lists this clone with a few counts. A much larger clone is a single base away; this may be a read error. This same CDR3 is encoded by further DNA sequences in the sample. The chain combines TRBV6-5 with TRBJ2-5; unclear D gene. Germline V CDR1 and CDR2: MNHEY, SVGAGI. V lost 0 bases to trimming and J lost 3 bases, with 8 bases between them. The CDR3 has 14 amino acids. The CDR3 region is CASSYSSGEETQYF. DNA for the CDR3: TGTGCCAGCAGTTACTCGAGTGGGGAAGAGACCCAGTACTTC.

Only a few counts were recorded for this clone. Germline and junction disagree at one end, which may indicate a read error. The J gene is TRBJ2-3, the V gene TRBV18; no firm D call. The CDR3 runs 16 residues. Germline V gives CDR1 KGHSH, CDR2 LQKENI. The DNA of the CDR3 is TGTGCCAGCTTACCAAGATGGACGGGCAACACAGATACGCAGTATTTT. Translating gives CASLPRWTGNTDTQYF.

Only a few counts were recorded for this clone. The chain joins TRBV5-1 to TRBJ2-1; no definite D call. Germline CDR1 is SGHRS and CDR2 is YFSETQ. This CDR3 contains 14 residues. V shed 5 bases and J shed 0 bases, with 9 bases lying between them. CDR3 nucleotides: TGCGCCAGCAGGGACCCAAGCTCCTACAATGAGCAGTTCTTC. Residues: CASRDPSSYNEQFF.

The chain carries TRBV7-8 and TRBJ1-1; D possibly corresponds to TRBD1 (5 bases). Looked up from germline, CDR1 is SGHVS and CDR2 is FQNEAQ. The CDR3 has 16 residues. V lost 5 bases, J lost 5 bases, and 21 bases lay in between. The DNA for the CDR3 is TGTGCCAGCAGCATCCCCGCGGGCAGGGTTAGAACTGAAGCTTTCTTT. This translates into CASSIPAGRVRTEAFF.